These 22 T cell receptor beta chains came from one sample sequenced in a study of shared clonotypes between healthy human individuals. The data were produced by immunoSEQ multiplex PCR, yet TCRdb's version contains in-frame clones alone and is incomplete. The table shows approximately 2,300,000 clones, with just under 95% occurring only once. Sequenced: naive CD4+ T cells from PBMCs. This sample's subset: CD45RA+ positively selected. The receptor set was obtained from a man aged 18 to 30 in good health. Some clones in this sample may be carry-over from other donors' samples.

This chain links TRBV4-2 with TRBJ1-5, with 7 bases that match TRBD1. Trimming at V came to 1 base and at J to 4 bases, leaving 4 bases not matched to a gene. The CDR3 length is 15 residues. Per the germline V gene, CDR1 is LGHNA and CDR2 is YNFKEQ. The CDR3 DNA reads as TGTGCCAGCAGCCAAGCCGGGACAGCGAATCAGCCCCAGCATTTT. It yields the protein CASSQAGTANQPQHF.

The chain has TRBV4-2 and TRBJ2-1; D remains ambiguous. The CDR3 runs to 15 residues. Germline V lookup: CDR1 LGHNA, CDR2 YNFKEQ. Trimming stripped 0 bases from V and 0 bases from J, with 6 bases between. DNA of the CDR3: TGTGCCAGCAGCCAAGACTTGAGCTCCTACAATGAGCAGTTCTTC. It yields the protein CASSQDLSSYNEQFF.

The CDR3 here is CASSLGLGYQPQHF. The CDR3 nucleotides are TGTGCCAGCAGTTTAGGCCTCGGGTACCAGCCCCAGCATTTT. V gene TRBV28 combines with J gene TRBJ1-5; D uncertain. The CDR3 has 14 amino acids. With 2 bases removed from V and 7 bases from J, the gap between germline ends came to 12 bases. Germline V gene lookup returns CDR1 MDHEN and CDR2 SYDVKM. The whole variable domain, filled in from reference TRBV28 and TRBJ1-5, reads DVKVTQSSRYLVKRTGEKVFLECVQDMDHENMFWYRQDPGLGLRLIYFSYDVKMKEKGDIPEGYSVSREKKERFSLILESASTNQTSMYLCASSLGLGYQPQHFGDGTRLSIL.

CDR3 amino acids: CASRERLGGADTQYF. CDR3 coding DNA: TGTGCCAGCAGGGAACGACTTGGAGGGGCAGATACGCAGTATTTT. J is TRBJ2-3 and V is TRBV6-4; weak D call: TRBD2 (6 bases). This CDR3 is 15 amino acids long. Germline-derived CDR1 and CDR2 are MRHNA and SNTAGT. V was clipped by 6 bases and J by 4 bases, with 17 bases between them.

The chain carries TRBV11-3 and TRBJ2-1; D is undetermined. The CDR3 covers 12 residues. Germline V lookup: CDR1 SGHNT, CDR2 YENEEA. The V end was cut by 5 bases, the J end by 5 bases, with 7 bases between. The CDR3 coding sequence is TGTGCCAGCAGCCTCTATGACAATGAGCAGTTCTTC. Amino acids: CASSLYDNEQFF.

The chain has TRBV28 and TRBJ2-2; D call uncertain. V lost 4 bases and J lost 9, with 6 bases in between. From germline, CDR1 is MDHEN and CDR2 SYDVKM. This CDR3 contains 11 residues. CDR3: CASSSHRELFF. The DNA for the CDR3 is TGTGCCAGCAGTTCCCACCGGGAGCTGTTTTTT.

This clone was seen once. The chain joins TRBV4-1 to TRBJ2-5; maybe TRBD2 (6 bases). Between the trimmed V and J ends, which lost 1 base and 5 bases, there was a span of 14 bases. There are 15 residues in the CDR3. The germline V gene encodes CDR1 MGHRA and CDR2 YSYEKL. The CDR3 here is CASSQALPGRETQYF. In nucleotides, the CDR3 is TGCGCCAGCAGCCAAGCACTTCCAGGGAGGGAGACCCAGTACTTC.

The rearrangement uses TRBV5-6 and TRBJ1-4, with a tentative D call TRBD1 (6 bases). Germline CDR1 reads SGHDT; CDR2 reads YYEEEE. Trimming removed 1 base at V and 7 bases at J, with 14 bases between. CDR3 length equals 15 residues. The CDR3 DNA reads as TGTGCCAGCAGCTTGAGACCACAACAGGGTGAAAAACTGTTTTTT. Its translation: CASSLRPQQGEKLFF. Using reference TRBV5-6 and TRBJ1-4 for the parts outside the CDR3, the full variable domain is DAGVTQSPTHLIKTRGQQVTLRCSPKSGHDTVSWYQQALGQGPQFIFQYYEEEERQRGNFPDRFSGHQFPNYSSELNVNALLLGDSALYLCASSLRPQQGEKLFFGSGTQLSVL.

Regarding this clone: The sample contains more than one DNA sequence encoding this CDR3. This chain joins TRBV5-1 and TRBJ2-5; TRBD1 agrees at 7 bases. The CDR3 totals 14 residues. Germline CDR1 and CDR2: SGHRS and YFSETQ. V lost 3 bases to trimming and J lost 1 base; unmatched junction nucleotides: 3. CDR3 residues: CASSSTGTQETQYF. The CDR3 coding sequence is TGCGCCAGCAGCTCGACAGGGACCCAAGAGACCCAGTACTTC.

A few counts support this clone. The genes are TRBV9 and TRBJ1-4, with 10 bases aligning to TRBD1. J was trimmed by 6 bases and V by 3 bases; bases with no gene match: 5. The germline V gene encodes CDR1 SGDLS and CDR2 YYNGEE. The CDR3 is 15 amino acids. The CDR3 spells CASSAYGTGDEKLFF. In nucleotides, the CDR3 is TGTGCCAGCAGCGCATACGGGACAGGGGATGAAAAACTGTTTTTT.

The chain couples TRBV15 to TRBJ2-4, with D perhaps TRBD1 (6 bases). CDR3 length equals 18 residues. Looked up from germline, CDR1 is LNHNV and CDR2 is YYDKDF (reference sequence). V was cut by 5 bases and J by 1 base, with 21 bases left in between. CDR3 amino acids: CATSGDKRGGSAKNIQYF. CDR3 nucleotides: TGTGCCACCAGCGGGGACAAACGAGGAGGTTCGGCCAAAAACATTCAGTACTTC.

J is TRBJ1-5 and V is TRBV4-2; D is unclear. The CDR3 has 14 amino acids. V lost 1 base to trimming and J lost 7 bases, with 11 bases between them. The germline V gene encodes CDR1 LGHNA and CDR2 YNFKEQ. The CDR3: CASSQGVFNQPQHF. The CDR3, as DNA: TGTGCCAGCAGCCAAGGGGTTTTCAACCAGCCCCAGCATTTT.

In this sample, this clone turned up a few times. Other DNA sequences in this sample translate to the same CDR3. V usage is TRBV9 and J usage is TRBJ1-2; D not certain. There are 11 residues in the CDR3. Germline loops: CDR1 SGDLS, CDR2 YYNGEE. V was trimmed by 2 bases and J by 2 bases, leaving 1 base between them. The CDR3 sequence: CASSVNYGYTF. In DNA form, the CDR3 reads TGTGCCAGCAGCGTGAACTATGGCTACACCTTC.

The rearrangement joins TRBV6-1 to TRBJ2-2, with a tentative D call TRBD1 (7 bases). This CDR3 spans 14 amino acids. CDR1 is MNHNS, CDR2 SASEGT, per germline. V was trimmed by 8 bases and J by 3 bases, leaving 13 bases between them. The chain's CDR3 is CASLTGRYTGELFF. The CDR3 bases are TGTGCCAGCCTGACAGGGAGGTACACCGGGGAGCTGTTTTTT.

The chain joins TRBV7-3 to TRBJ2-1; either TRBD1 or TRBD2 may supply D (6 bases each). Germline-derived CDR1 and CDR2 are SGHTA and FQGTGA. The V end lost 4 bases, the J end lost 3 bases, and 16 bases lay between the germline ends. The CDR3 runs 16 residues. The CDR3 DNA reads TGTGCCAGCAGCTCGGGGGCCCCCTCGGGCTACAATGAGCAGTTCTTC. This gives the protein CASSSGAPSGYNEQFF.

Note on this clone: Other DNA sequences within the sample encode an identical CDR3. V gene TRBV9 combines with J gene TRBJ2-2; the D gene is possibly TRBD1 (5 bases). Trimming pared 2 bases from V and 1 base from J, leaving 6 bases between. The CDR3 runs to 14 residues. From germline, CDR1 is SGDLS and CDR2 YYNGEE. The CDR3 DNA reads TGTGCCAGCAGCGTGCAGGGGAACACCGGGGAGCTGTTTTTT. Its protein is CASSVQGNTGELFF.

Notes on this clone: Other DNA sequences of this sample code for an identical CDR3. J is TRBJ1-5 and V is TRBV19; no reliable D call. V shed 4 bases and J shed 2 bases, with 3 bases lying between them. Germline lookup yields CDR1 LNHDA and CDR2 SQIVND (reference sequence). This CDR3 is 12 amino acids long. Here the CDR3 DNA reads TGTGCCAGTAGTAACGGCAATCAGCCCCAGCATTTT. Translated, it gives CASSNGNQPQHF.

The rearrangement joins TRBV7-2 to TRBJ2-7; D tentatively fits TRBD1 or TRBD2 (5 bases each). Germline CDR1 reads SGHTA; CDR2 reads FQGNSA. The germline V and J ends were trimmed by 1 base and 2 bases, with 12 bases remaining between them. This CDR3 has 15 residues. CDR3 amino acids: CASSLGRDPAYEQYF. The CDR3 DNA reads as TGTGCCAGCAGCTTAGGCAGGGACCCGGCCTACGAGCAGTACTTC.

The gene calls are TRBV9 and TRBJ2-2; D is unclear. This CDR3 has 14 amino acids. Germline V gives CDR1 SGDLS, CDR2 YYNGEE. Trimming removed 0 bases at V and 5 bases at J, with 8 bases between. CDR3 region: CASSVDWSTGELFF. The DNA for the CDR3 is TGTGCCAGCAGCGTAGACTGGAGTACCGGGGAGCTGTTTTTT.

This rearrangement joins TRBV7-2 to TRBJ2-3; unclear D gene. Trimming removed 1 base at V and 0 bases at J, with 8 bases between. This CDR3 comprises 15 residues. The germline V gene has CDR1 SGHTA and CDR2 FQGNSA. The CDR3 DNA follows: TGTGCCAGCAGCTTAGAAGGATATAGCACAGATACGCAGTATTTT. Protein product: CASSLEGYSTDTQYF.

The chain employs TRBV2 and TRBJ2-7, with unresolved D. Germline loops: CDR1 SNHLY, CDR2 FYNNEI. Trimming removed 4 bases at V and 3 bases at J, with 10 bases between. The CDR3 has 13 residues. DNA for the CDR3: TGTGCCAGCAGTGGAAACCCCAACTACGAGCAGTACTTC. It translates to CASSGNPNYEQYF.

The chain uses TRBV27 and TRBJ2-3; D is ambiguous. V was trimmed by 0 bases and J by 3 bases, leaving 7 bases between them. Germline V gene lookup returns CDR1 MNHEY and CDR2 SMNVEV (reference sequence). The CDR3 consists of 14 residues. CDR3 amino acids: CASSLSPTTDTQYF. DNA of the CDR3: TGTGCCAGCAGTTTATCCCCAACGACAGATACGCAGTATTTT.